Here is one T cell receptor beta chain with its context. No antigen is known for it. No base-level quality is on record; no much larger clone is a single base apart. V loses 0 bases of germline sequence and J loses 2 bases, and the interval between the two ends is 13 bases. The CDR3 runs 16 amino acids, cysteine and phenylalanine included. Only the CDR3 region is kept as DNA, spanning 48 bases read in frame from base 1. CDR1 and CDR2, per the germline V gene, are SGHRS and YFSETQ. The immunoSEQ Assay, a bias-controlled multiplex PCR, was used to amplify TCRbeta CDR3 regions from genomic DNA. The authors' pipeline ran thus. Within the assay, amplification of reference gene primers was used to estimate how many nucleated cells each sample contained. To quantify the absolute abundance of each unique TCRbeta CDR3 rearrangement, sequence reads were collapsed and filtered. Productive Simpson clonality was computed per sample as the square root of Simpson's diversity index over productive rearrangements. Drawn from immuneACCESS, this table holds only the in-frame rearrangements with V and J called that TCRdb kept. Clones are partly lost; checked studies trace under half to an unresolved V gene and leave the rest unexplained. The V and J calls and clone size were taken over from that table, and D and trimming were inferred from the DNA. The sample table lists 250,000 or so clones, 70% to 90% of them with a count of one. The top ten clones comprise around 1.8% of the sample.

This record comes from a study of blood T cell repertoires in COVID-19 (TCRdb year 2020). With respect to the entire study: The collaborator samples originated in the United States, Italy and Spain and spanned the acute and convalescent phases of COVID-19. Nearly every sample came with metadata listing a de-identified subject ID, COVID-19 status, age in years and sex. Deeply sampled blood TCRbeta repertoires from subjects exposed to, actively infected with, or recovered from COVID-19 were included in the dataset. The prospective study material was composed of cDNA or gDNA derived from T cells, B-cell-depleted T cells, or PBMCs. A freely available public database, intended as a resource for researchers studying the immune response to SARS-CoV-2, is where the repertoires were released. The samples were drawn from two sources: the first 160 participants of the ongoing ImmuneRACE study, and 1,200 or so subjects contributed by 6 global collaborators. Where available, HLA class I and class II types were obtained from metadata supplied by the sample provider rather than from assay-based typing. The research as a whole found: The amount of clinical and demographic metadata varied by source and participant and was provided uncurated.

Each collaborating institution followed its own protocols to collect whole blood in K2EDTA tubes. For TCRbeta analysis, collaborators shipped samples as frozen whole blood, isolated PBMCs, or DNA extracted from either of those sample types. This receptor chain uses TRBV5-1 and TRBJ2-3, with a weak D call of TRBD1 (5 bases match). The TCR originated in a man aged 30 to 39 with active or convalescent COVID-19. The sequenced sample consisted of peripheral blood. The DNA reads TGCGCCAGCAGCTTGGCTGCTGGGGCAGTCACAGATACGCAGTATTTT. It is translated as CASSLAAGAVTDTQYF.